This T cell receptor (beta chain) comes out of a study of blood T cell repertoires in COVID-19. Study details: Whether acute or convalescent, the COVID-19 samples came from the United States, Italy and Spain. Sources were T cells, B-cell-depleted T cells, or PBMCs; the material itself was cDNA or gDNA.

Original processing methods: Nucleated cell number was recorded as an estimate derived from reference gene primer amplification. The protocol was immunoSEQ multiplex PCR, while the TCRdb copy is restricted to in-frame clones and leaves out a portion. That table furnishes V, J and clone size, whereas the DNA furnished D and trimming. This table has 150,000 to 200,000 clones, roughly 86% appearing once. The CDR3 sequence is 16 residues long. Germline assignment: CDR1 MGHRA and CDR2 YSYEKL. V shed 0 bases and J shed 3 bases, with 14 bases lying between them. This clone appeared once. The material sequenced was peripheral blood. This receptor was identified in a man aged 40-50 years with active or convalescent COVID-19. The chain uses TRBV4-1 and TRBJ2-5, with D possibly TRBD2 on 6 matching bases. The CDR3 reads CASSQDGRMGEETQYF. The DNA of the CDR3 is TGCGCCAGCAGCCAAGATGGGAGGATGGGAGAAGAGACCCAGTACTTC.